Listed below are T cell receptor beta chains from one sample, sequenced in a study of cytomegalovirus exposure and HLA in healthy donors. The protocol was immunoSEQ multiplex PCR, while the TCRdb copy is restricted to in-frame clones and leaves out a portion. The repertoire holds around 150,000 clones, 70% to 85% seen once, with roughly 2% in the top ten. The sequenced sample was PBMCs. The receptors stem from a man aged 50-60 years in good health and CMV-seropositive. CDR3s include the opening cysteine and the closing phenylalanine or tryptophan. D genes are given only for firm matches. Clone size, where shown, is once, few, many, or a class for clones that have expanded.

d_call j_call clone_size v_call cdr3_nt cdr3_aa
- TRBJ2-2 - TRBV4-1 TGCGCCAGCCGGACAACGAACACCGGGGAGCTGTTTTTT CASRTTNTGELFF
- TRBJ1-1 once TRBV6-1 TGTGCCAGCAGTGAATGGCCCCGACAGAGCATGAACACTGAAGCTTTCTTT CASSEWPRQSMNTEAFF
- TRBJ1-5 - TRBV30 TGTGCCTGGACCGCCGGAGGAGGCCAGCCCCAGCATTTT CAWTAGGGQPQHF
TRBD2 TRBJ2-2 - TRBV6-5 TGTGCCAGCAGTTACCGGACTAGCGGGGGTGGCGGGGAGCTGTTTTTT CASSYRTSGGGGELFF
- TRBJ1-4 - TRBV11-2 TGTGCCAGCGGGGTGGCCGGACAGCCTGCAACTAATGAAAAACTGTTTTTT CASGVAGQPATNEKLFF
- TRBJ2-5 - TRBV2 TGTGCCAGCAGTGTACTAGCCTATATTACGAATCAAGAGACCCAGTACTTC CASSVLAYITNQETQYF
- TRBJ2-5 - TRBV9 TGTGCCAGCAGCGTAGGAGGGTTACAGGAGACCCAGTACTTC CASSVGGLQETQYF
TRBD1 TRBJ2-7 - TRBV18 TGTGCCAGCACCTGGGACAGGGCTTCCTACGAGCAGTACTTC CASTWDRASYEQYF
- TRBJ1-6 once TRBV5-4 TGTGCCAGCAGCTTGGCCCGGGGGGCATCCTATAATTCACCCCTCCACTTT CASSLARGASYNSPLHF
- TRBJ2-6 - TRBV12-5 TGTGCTAGTGGTTTGATTTCGTTGGGCAGGGCGGCTGTCTCTGGGGCCAACGTCCTGACTTTC CASGLISLGRAAVSGANVLTF
TRBD1 TRBJ1-3 - TRBV18 TGTGCCAGCTCACCACCACCCAGGGGGGACACCATATATTTT CASSPPPRGDTIYF
- TRBJ2-6 - TRBV27 TGTGCCAGCAGCCAGGATGGGTCTGGGGCCAACGTCCTGACTTTC CASSQDGSGANVLTF
TRBD2 TRBJ2-3 - TRBV25-1 TGTGCCAGCAGTGGGCCTAGCGGGGGGCGCACAGATACGCAGTATTTT CASSGPSGGRTDTQYF
- TRBJ2-1 once TRBV5-4 TGTGCCAGCAGCTTCGAGGGCGAGCAGTTCTTC CASSFEGEQFF
TRBD2 TRBJ2-7 - TRBV4-3 TGCGCCAGCAGCCAAGGACTAGCGGGGGATTACGAGCAGTACTTC CASSQGLAGDYEQYF
- TRBJ2-7 - TRBV5-6 TGTGCCAGCAGCTTGACCCCTCGGACAGCCTCCTACGAGCAGTACTTC CASSLTPRTASYEQYF
- TRBJ2-3 - TRBV9 TGTGCCAGCAGCGCAGACTTTCGCACAGATACGCAGTATTTT CASSADFRTDTQYF
- TRBJ2-2 few TRBV6-1 TGTGCCAGCAGCCTGGACTATCTGAACGGGGAGCTGTTTTTT CASSLDYLNGELFF
TRBD1 TRBJ1-4 - TRBV5-1 TGCGCCAGCAGCCCGGGACAGGGGTATGAAAAACTGTTTTTT CASSPGQGYEKLFF
- TRBJ2-5 - TRBV6-5 TGTGCCAGCAGTTACAGGGGGCGGGGTGAGACCCAGTACTTC CASSYRGRGETQYF
- TRBJ1-2 - TRBV7-2 TGTGCCAGCAGCGACCGACAAAACTATGGCTACACCTTC CASSDRQNYGYTF
TRBD1 TRBJ1-2 - TRBV9 TGTGCCAGCAGCGTAGCGGGGGACAGGCGGGGCTACACCTTC CASSVAGDRRGYTF
TRBD2 TRBJ2-5 - TRBV28 TGTGCCAGCAGTCTACCGGGACTAGGTGAAGAGACCCAGTACTTC CASSLPGLGEETQYF
- TRBJ1-3 few TRBV28 TGTGCCAGCAGTTTATTGTTCGGGGGGGGGAACACCATATATTTT CASSLLFGGGNTIYF
TRBD2 TRBJ2-5 - TRBV4-3 TGCGCCAGCAGCCAACGATCTCTGCTAGCGGGGGGGAAAGAGACCCAGTACTTC CASSQRSLLAGGKETQYF
- TRBJ1-5 - TRBV10-3 TGTGCCATCAGTGCCCATAAGACAGGCAAGGGGAATAGCAATCAGCCCCAGCATTTT CAISAHKTGKGNSNQPQHF
TRBD1 TRBJ2-7 - TRBV9 TGTGCCAGCAGCGTAGTTAGAGGACAGGTGCGTACCTACGAGCAGTACTTC CASSVVRGQVRTYEQYF
TRBD1 TRBJ1-5 - TRBV5-4 TGTGCCAGCAGCCCCGGGACAGAATCGGTTCAGCCCCAGCATTTT CASSPGTESVQPQHF
- TRBJ1-2 - TRBV5-1 TGCGCCAGCAGCTTGGGTCTCAGGGATCAACCTAACTATGGCTACACCTTC CASSLGLRDQPNYGYTF
- TRBJ2-5 - TRBV7-8 TGTGCCAGCAGCTTTTACAGGGACCCTGAGGGAGAGACCCAGTACTTC CASSFYRDPEGETQYF
- TRBJ2-1 - TRBV20-1 TGCAGTGCGAAAGGGGGTAGTGAGCAGTTCTTC CSAKGGSEQFF
- TRBJ2-3 - TRBV27 TGTGCCAGCAGTCCCCTTGGGGCGGGGGCCTTCACAGATACGCAGTATTTT CASSPLGAGAFTDTQYF
TRBD1 TRBJ1-6 once TRBV5-1 TGCGCCAGCAGCGAACCAGGGGGCTCGAATTCACCCCTCCACTTT CASSEPGGSNSPLHF
- TRBJ1-2 - TRBV9 TGTGCCAGCAGCGTCGCAGACAGAAACATTAACTATGGCTACACCTTC CASSVADRNINYGYTF
- TRBJ1-6 few TRBV6-6 TGTGCCAGCAGTTACTCGGCGGGAGGCAATTCACCCCTCCACTTT CASSYSAGGNSPLHF
TRBD1 TRBJ1-2 - TRBV28 TGTGCCAGCAGCCTCGGACAGGATGGCTACACCTTC CASSLGQDGYTF
- TRBJ1-1 once TRBV6-5 TGTGCCAGCAGTTATCGGATGGGCCTTAGCACTGAAGCTTTCTTT CASSYRMGLSTEAFF
- TRBJ1-1 - TRBV7-9 TGTGCCAGCAGCCCTCAGGGATCTACTGAAGCTTTCTTT CASSPQGSTEAFF
TRBD1 TRBJ2-2 few TRBV10-2 TGCGCCAGCAGTGGGACAGGTGGTACCGGGGAGCTGTTTTTT CASSGTGGTGELFF
- TRBJ2-5 - TRBV19 TGTGCCAGTAGTATAAAGCCCTGGGTAGGGGCTGGGAAAGAGACCCAGTACTTC CASSIKPWVGAGKETQYF
- TRBJ1-4 - TRBV5-4 TGTGCCAGCAGTCCACACCCGCCAGGTCTTAATGAAAAACTGTTTTTT CASSPHPPGLNEKLFF
- TRBJ1-1 few TRBV5-1 TGCGCCAGCAGCTTGGGTCTTGGGAGTAACACTGAAGCTTTCTTT CASSLGLGSNTEAFF
TRBD1 TRBJ1-2 - TRBV2 TGTGCCAGCAGTGGGACAGGGGCGGTTGGCTACACCTTC CASSGTGAVGYTF
TRBD2 TRBJ2-4 - TRBV28 TGTGCCAGCAGTCTTCCCTGGACTAGCGGGGCCAAAAACATTCAGTACTTC CASSLPWTSGAKNIQYF
- TRBJ1-3 once TRBV7-8 TGTGCCAGCAGCCGGCCGGGACACCTCTCTGGAAACACCATATATTTT CASSRPGHLSGNTIYF
TRBD2 TRBJ2-1 few TRBV6-5 TGTGCCAGCACCCGGGGGGGTTCAGAGCAGTTCTTC CASTRGGSEQFF
- TRBJ1-4 - TRBV10-1 TGCGCCAGCAGTGATAACCGGCTGGGAGTGTCGGGAAAACTGTTTTTT CASSDNRLGVSGKLFF
TRBD2 TRBJ2-7 - TRBV6-1 TGTGCCAGCAGTGTAGGGCGGGGGGCCTCCTACGAGCAGTACTTC CASSVGRGASYEQYF
- TRBJ2-3 - TRBV11-2 TGTGCCAGCAGCTTACAAATGAGGACAGATACGCAGTATTTT CASSLQMRTDTQYF
- TRBJ2-4 - TRBV29-1 TGCAGCGTTGAAGAGGGGGCGGCCAAAAACATTCAGTACTTC CSVEEGAAKNIQYF
TRBD2 TRBJ2-7 - TRBV5-1 TGCGCCAGCAGCTCCAGCGGGGGCGAGGCCTACGAGCAGTACTTC CASSSSGGEAYEQYF
- TRBJ2-5 - TRBV19 TGTGCCTCTCTGGGCAGCCAAGAGACCCAGTACTTC CASLGSQETQYF
TRBD1 TRBJ1-2 - TRBV4-3 TGCGCCAGCAGCCAAGATCATGGGTGGACAGGGCCGGACTATGGCTACACCTTC CASSQDHGWTGPDYGYTF
- TRBJ1-2 - TRBV5-8 TGTGCCAGCAGCAGAGAGGTTGGCTACACCTTC CASSREVGYTF
TRBD2 TRBJ2-1 once TRBV15 TGTGCCACCAGCAAAAAATCCGGTAGGGGGACTAGCAATGAGCAGTTCTTC CATSKKSGRGTSNEQFF
- TRBJ1-6 - TRBV6-5 TGTGCCAGCAGTCCCCCAGGGGCACCCCTCCACTTT CASSPPGAPLHF
- TRBJ1-1 - TRBV7-9 TGTGCCAGCAGCTTAGTTAGTGACTTGAACATTGAAGCTTTCTTT CASSLVSDLNIEAFF